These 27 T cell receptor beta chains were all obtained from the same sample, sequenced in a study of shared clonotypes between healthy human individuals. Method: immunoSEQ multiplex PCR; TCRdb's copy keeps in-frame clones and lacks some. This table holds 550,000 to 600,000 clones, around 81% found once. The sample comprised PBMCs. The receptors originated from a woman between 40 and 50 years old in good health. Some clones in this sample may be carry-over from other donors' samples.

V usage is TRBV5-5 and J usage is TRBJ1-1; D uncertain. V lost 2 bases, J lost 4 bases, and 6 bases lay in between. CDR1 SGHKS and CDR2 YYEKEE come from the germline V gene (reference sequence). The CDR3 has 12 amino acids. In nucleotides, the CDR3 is TGTGCCAGCAGCTTTAGGGTCACTGAAGCTTTCTTT. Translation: CASSFRVTEAFF.

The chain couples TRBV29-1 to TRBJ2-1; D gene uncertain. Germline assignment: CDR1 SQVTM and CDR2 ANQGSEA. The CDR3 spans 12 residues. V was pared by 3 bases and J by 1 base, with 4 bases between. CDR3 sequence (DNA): TGCAGCGTTGACAGGTCCTACAATGAGCAGTTCTTC. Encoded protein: CSVDRSYNEQFF.

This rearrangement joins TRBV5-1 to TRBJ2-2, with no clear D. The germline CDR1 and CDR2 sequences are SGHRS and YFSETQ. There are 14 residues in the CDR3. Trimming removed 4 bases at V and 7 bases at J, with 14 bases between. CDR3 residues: CASSPGSGYGELFF. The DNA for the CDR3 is TGCGCCAGCAGCCCCGGCTCCGGGTACGGGGAGCTGTTTTTT.

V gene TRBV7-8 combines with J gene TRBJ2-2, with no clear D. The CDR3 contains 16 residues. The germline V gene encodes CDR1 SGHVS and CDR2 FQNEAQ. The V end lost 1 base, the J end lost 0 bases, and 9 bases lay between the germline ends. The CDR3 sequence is CASSLGRQPNTGELFF. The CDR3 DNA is TGTGCCAGCAGCTTAGGGAGACAACCGAACACCGGGGAGCTGTTTTTT. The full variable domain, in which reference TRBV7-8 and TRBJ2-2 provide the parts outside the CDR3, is GAGVSQSPRYKVAKRGQDVALRCDPISGHVSLFWYQQALGQGPEFLTYFQNEAQLDKSGLPSDRFFAERPEGSVSTLKIQRTQQEDSAVYLCASSLGRQPNTGELFFGEGSRLTVL.

The CDR3 is CASSLNPLNTGELFF. In DNA form, the CDR3 reads TGCGCCAGCAGCCTGAACCCGTTAAACACCGGGGAGCTGTTTTTT. The chain links TRBV5-1 to TRBJ2-2; D call uncertain. Germline V gives CDR1 SGHRS, CDR2 YFSETQ. Trimming shortened V by 4 bases and J by 2 bases, and 12 bases separated the two germline ends. This CDR3 spans 15 amino acids.

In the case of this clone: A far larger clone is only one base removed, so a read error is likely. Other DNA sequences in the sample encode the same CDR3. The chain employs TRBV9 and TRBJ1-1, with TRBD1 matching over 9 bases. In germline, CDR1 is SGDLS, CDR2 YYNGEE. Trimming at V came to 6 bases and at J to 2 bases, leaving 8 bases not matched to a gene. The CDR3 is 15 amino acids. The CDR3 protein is CASIIQGAVNTEAFF. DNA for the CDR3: TGTGCCAGCATCATACAGGGGGCTGTTAACACTGAAGCTTTCTTT.

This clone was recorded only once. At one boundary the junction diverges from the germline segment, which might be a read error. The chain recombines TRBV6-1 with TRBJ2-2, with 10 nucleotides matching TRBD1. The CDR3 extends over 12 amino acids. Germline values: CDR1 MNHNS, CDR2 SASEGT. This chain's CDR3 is CASSLGQGGLFF. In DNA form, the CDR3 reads TGTGCCAGCAGTTTAGGACAGGGGGGGCTGTTTTTT.

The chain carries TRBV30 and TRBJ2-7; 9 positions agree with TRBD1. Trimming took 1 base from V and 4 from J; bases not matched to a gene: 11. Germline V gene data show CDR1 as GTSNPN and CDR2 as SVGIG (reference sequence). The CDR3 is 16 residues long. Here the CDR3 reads CAWSASFWDRVYEQYF. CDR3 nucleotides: TGTGCCTGGAGTGCGAGCTTTTGGGACAGGGTTTACGAGCAGTACTTC.

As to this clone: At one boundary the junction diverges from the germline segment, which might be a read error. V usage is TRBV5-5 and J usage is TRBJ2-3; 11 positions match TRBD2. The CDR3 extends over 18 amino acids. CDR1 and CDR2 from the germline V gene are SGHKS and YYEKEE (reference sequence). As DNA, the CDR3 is TGCGCCAGCAGCCAAGATATGCTAGCGGGAGGATACACAGATACGCAGTATTTT. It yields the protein CASSQDMLAGGYTDTQYF.

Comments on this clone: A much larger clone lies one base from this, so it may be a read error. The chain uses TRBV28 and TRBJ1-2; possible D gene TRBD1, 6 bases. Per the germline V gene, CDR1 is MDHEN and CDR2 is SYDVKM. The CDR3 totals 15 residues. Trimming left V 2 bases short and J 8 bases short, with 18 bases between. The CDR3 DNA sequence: TGTGCCAGCAGTTTAATTGGGACAAGGTCATGGGGCTACACCTTC. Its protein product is CASSLIGTRSWGYTF.

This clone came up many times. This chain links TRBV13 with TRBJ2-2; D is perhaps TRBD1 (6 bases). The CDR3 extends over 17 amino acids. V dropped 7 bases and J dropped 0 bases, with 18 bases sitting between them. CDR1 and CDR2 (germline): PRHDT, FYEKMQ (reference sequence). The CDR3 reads CASIGGKDSSNTGELFF. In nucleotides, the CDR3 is TGTGCCAGCATTGGGGGAAAGGACAGTTCGAACACCGGGGAGCTGTTTTTT.

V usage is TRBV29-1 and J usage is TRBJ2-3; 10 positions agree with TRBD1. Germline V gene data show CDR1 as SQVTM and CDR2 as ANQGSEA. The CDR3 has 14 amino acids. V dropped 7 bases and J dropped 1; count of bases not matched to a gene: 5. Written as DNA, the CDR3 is TGCAGCGGCACCGGGACAGGGGGCACAGATACGCAGTATTTT. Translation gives CSGTGTGGTDTQYF.

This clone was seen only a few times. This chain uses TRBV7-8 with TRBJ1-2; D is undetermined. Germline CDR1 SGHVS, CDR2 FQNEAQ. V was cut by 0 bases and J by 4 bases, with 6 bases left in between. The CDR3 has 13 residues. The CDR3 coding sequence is TGTGCCAGCAGCTTAGCGTTGCGCTATGGCTACACCTTC. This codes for CASSLALRYGYTF.

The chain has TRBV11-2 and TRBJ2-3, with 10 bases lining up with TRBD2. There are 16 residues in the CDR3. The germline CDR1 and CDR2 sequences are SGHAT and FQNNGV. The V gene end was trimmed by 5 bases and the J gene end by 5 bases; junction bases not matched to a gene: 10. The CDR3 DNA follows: TGTGCCAGCAGCCTTCTAGCGGGAGTCAATAGAGATACGCAGTATTTT. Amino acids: CASSLLAGVNRDTQYF.

In nucleotides, the CDR3 is TGTGCCAGCAGCGTAGGTTCCTCAGGCGAGCAGTACTTC. Protein sequence: CASSVGSSGEQYF. The chain links TRBV9 to TRBJ2-7; D is uncertain. The length of the CDR3 is 13 residues. V shed 0 bases and J shed 6 bases, with 10 bases lying between them. The germline CDR1 and CDR2 sequences are SGDLS and YYNGEE.

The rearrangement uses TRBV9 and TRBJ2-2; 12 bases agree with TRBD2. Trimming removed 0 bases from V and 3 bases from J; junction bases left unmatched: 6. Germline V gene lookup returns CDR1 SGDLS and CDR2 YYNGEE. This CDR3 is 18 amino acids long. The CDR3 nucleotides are TGTGCCAGCAGCGTAGGGTCTAGCGGGAGGGCCCACACCGGGGAGCTGTTTTTT. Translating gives CASSVGSSGRAHTGELFF.

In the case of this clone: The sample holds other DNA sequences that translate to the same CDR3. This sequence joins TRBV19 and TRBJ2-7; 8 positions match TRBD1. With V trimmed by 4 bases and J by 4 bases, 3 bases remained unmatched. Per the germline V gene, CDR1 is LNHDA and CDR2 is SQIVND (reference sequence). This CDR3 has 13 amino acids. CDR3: CASSTGQGYEQYF. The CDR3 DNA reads TGTGCCAGTAGTACCGGACAGGGTTACGAGCAGTACTTC.

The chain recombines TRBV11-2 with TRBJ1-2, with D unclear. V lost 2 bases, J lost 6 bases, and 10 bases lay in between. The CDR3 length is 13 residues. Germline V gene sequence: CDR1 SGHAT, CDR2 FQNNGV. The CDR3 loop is CASSLIYPNGYTF. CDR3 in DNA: TGTGCCAGCAGCTTAATCTATCCCAATGGCTACACCTTC.

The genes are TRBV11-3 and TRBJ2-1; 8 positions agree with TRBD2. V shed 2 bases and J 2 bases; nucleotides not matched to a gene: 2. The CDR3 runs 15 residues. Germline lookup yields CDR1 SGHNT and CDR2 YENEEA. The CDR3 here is CASSLTSGPYNEQFF. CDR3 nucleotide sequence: TGTGCCAGCAGCTTAACTAGCGGACCCTACAATGAGCAGTTCTTC.

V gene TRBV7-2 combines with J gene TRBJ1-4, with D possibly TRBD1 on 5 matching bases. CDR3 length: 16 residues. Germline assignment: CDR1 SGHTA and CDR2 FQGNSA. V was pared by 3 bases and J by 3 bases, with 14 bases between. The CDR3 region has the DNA TGTGCCAGCAGCTTGTGGGGCGGGGCGGCTAATGAAAAACTGTTTTTT. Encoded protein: CASSLWGGAANEKLFF. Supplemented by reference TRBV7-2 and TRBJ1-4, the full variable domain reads GAGVSQSPSNKVTEKGKDVELRCDPISGHTALYWYRQSLGQGLEFLIYFQGNSAPDKSGLPSDRFSAERTGGSVSTLTIQRTQQEDSAVYLCASSLWGGAANEKLFFGSGTQLSVL.

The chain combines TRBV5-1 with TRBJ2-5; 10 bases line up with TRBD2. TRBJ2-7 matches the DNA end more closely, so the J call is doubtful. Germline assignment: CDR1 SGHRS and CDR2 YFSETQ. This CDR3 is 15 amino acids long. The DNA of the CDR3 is TGCGCCAGCAGCTTGTTCCCTACTAGCGGGAACGAGCAGTACTTC. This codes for CASSLFPTSGNEQYF.

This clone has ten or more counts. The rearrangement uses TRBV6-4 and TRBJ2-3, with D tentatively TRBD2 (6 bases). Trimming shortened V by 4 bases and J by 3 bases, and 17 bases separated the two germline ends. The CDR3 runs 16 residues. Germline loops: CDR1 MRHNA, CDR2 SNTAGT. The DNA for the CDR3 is TGTGCCAGCAGTGCCTCCGCGGCTAGCGATACAGATACGCAGTATTTT. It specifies CASSASAASDTDTQYF.

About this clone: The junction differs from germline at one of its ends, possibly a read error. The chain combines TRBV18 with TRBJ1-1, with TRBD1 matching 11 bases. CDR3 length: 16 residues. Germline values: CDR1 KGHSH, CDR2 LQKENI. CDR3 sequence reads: CASPPMGTGGDTEAFF. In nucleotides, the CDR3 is TGTGCCAGCCCACCCATGGGGACAGGGGGGGATACTGAAGCTTTCTTT.

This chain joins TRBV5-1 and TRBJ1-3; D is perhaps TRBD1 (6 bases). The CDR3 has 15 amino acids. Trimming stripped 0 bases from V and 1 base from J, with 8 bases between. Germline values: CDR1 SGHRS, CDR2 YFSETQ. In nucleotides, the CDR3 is TGCGCCAGCAGCTTGGAAACAGGGTCTGGAAACACCATATATTTT. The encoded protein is CASSLETGSGNTIYF.

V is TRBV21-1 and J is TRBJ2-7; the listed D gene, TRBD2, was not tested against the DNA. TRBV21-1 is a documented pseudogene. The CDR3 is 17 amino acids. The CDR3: CASSKGPRARGLYEQYF. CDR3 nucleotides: TGTGCCAGCAGCAAAGGACCAAGGGCCCGGGGACTCTACGAGCAGTACTTC.

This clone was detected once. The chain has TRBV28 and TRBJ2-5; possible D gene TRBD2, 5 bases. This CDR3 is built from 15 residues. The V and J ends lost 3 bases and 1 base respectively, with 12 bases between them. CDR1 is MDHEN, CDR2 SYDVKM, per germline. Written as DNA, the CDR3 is TGTGCCAGCAGTTTTTTTTCGACTACCCAAGAGACCCAGTACTTC. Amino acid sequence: CASSFFSTTQETQYF.

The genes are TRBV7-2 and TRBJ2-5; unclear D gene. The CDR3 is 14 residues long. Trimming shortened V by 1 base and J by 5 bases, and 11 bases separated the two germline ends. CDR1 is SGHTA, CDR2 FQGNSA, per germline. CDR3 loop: CASSLEWQSETQYF. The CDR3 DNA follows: TGTGCCAGCAGCTTAGAGTGGCAGTCGGAGACCCAGTACTTC.